The clone carrying this TCR beta chain was seen a single time. Its target is unknown. The data were obtained in a study of T cell clonotyping in hematopoietic cell transplantation. The study, taken as a whole, reports: CD4 and CD8 repertoire contributions could not be separated without sorting. Pathologically expanded recipient clonotypes increased progressively from day 30 to day 180 as diversity fell.

CDR3 length: 13 amino acids. Germline V gene lookup returns CDR1 SGHVS and CDR2 FQNEAQ. V lost 0 bases and J 7 bases, leaving 6 bases between the germline ends. Recipient blood drawn about 28 days pretransplant and days 30, 100, 180 after. Here immunoSEQ multiplex PCR was the method, and the copy in TCRdb shows in-frame clones only, minus some. Of several thousand clones in the sample, 60% to 80% were seen once. This TCR came from a male patient in his 40s who had an allogeneic stem cell transplant from a related donor, so the T cells may come from the graft donor. Some clones in this sample may be carry-over from other donors' samples. The gene calls are TRBV7-8 and TRBJ2-2; unclear D gene. The starting material was PBMCs, obtained 180 days after allogeneic stem cell transplant. Here the CDR3 DNA reads TGTGCCAGCAGCTTAGCTGTCATCGGGGAGCTGTTTTTT. It codes for CASSLAVIGELFF.